The text below deals with one TCR beta chain. Which antigen it targets is not known. Per-nucleotide qualities are absent, and no much larger clonotype sits a single base away. This specimen comes from a study of a mutant IDH1 vaccine in newly diagnosed glioma (dated by TCRdb to the early 2020s). Broadly, across the study: Vaccination was initiated 4-6 weeks after radiotherapy alone, or concurrently with temozolomide cycles in the chemotherapy-containing groups. Of the approximately 34 treated patients, 62.5% were male and around 38% were female, and a mean age of approximately 40 years was recorded. Before enrollment, most patients had been given radiochemotherapy with temozolomide as standard therapy, while the rest had received either radiotherapy alone or temozolomide alone. The week-35 safety follow-up was designated visit V12, and the week-47 end of study was designated visit V13. Six visits were used for peripheral blood collection: V03 (baseline), V05, V07, V10, V12 and V13. For exploratory analyses, about 25 treated patients had longitudinal TCRB deep sequencing done wherever samples were available. The paper's findings and limits, for the study overall: According to the authors, sample limitations meant that analyses of patient blood samples could not be reproduced. Selection of PBMC samples for TCRB deep sequencing was based on availability. Immune responses induced by the vaccine were seen in approximately 93% of patients across multiple MHC alleles. No apparent relationship was observed between pseudoprogression and alterations in the top peripheral T cell clonotypes detected by TCRB sequencing.

This specimen's time point label, per the study, means: week 35, safety follow-up. Each vaccine dose, consisting of 300 ug of a 20-mer mutant IDH1 peptide in Montanide, was administered subcutaneously with topical imiquimod. Patients were given eight vaccinations, in weeks 1, 3, 5, 7, 11, 15, 19 and 23, which matched visits V03 through V10. Donors had newly diagnosed WHO grade 3 or 4 IDH1-mutant astrocytomas with loss of nuclear ATRX. The samples were drawn from NOA16, a multicentre, single-arm, open-label phase I trial in Germany that tested a mutant IDH1 peptide vaccine in humans for the first time. Genomic DNA for TCRB sequencing was isolated from EDTA blood with the DNeasy Blood and Tissue Kit. Library construction relied on the immunoSEQ multiplex PCR assay. Following the manufacturer's protocol, the hsTCRB Kit was used to amplify rearranged TCR beta chain sequences. An Illumina MiSeq was used to sequence the TCRB libraries. The study's own analysis went as follows. The kit vendor's proprietary platform handled demultiplexing, trimming and gene mapping. Not all clones reach the TCRdb copy of this immuneACCESS table, which keeps in-frame sequences only. Checked studies attribute under half of the gap to unresolved V genes and leave the rest unexplained. D and trimming come from the DNA, and the V and J calls and clone size come from that table. The sample profile shows some 71,000 clones; around 84% of them were found once. The ten largest clones represent 1.5% to 2.5% of the sample.

V is reduced by 1 base and J by 3 bases, leaving a spacing of 7 bases between them. The CDR3 numbers 13 residues from cysteine through phenylalanine. Here the CDR3 DNA is all that survives: 39 bases in frame from base 1. The germline V gene provides CDR1 SGDLS and CDR2 YYNGEE. The TCR was taken from a man younger than 40 with glioma. The receptor chain draws on TRBV9 and TRBJ2-5, with a weak D call of TRBD1 (6 bases match). This sample comprised PBMCs, obtained from a glioma patient whose treatment included an IDH1 peptide vaccine. The encoded CDR3 is CASSVQGKETQYF. The DNA reads TGTGCCAGCAGCGTACAGGGGAAAGAGACCCAGTACTTC.